Described below is a single TCR beta chain sequence and its context. Its antigen is not known. This could be a read error, since a much larger clone is one nucleotide away. This sample is part of a study of read filtering for tumor transcriptome and immune sequencing. Study at large: DNase treatment preceded whole-transcriptome library preparation. Per sample, TCR-region reads ranged about 3.5 to 11 million by IR-seq, roughly 85 to 1,400 by RNA-seq.

Findings of the study overall: This fraction held mixed bone marrow immune cells after CD138-negative sorting.

The CDR3 consists of 13 residues. Germline V gives CDR1 SQVTM, CDR2 ANQGSEA. Between the trimmed V and J ends, which lost 4 bases and 2 bases, there was a span of 10 bases. From approximately 430 ng of RNA, a library with molecular barcoded alpha/delta and beta/gamma adaptors was made. Using its own MiXCR run on the reads, TCRdb lists one record per CDR3 protein. The data contain 40,000 to 50,000 distinct CDR3 sequences, about an eighth of them singletons. The chain carries TRBV29-1 and TRBJ2-3; D is possibly TRBD2 (5 bases). The clonotype comes from a donor aged 40 or older with multiple myeloma. The source material was a population of CD138-negative cells sorted from bone marrow. CDR3 sequence: CSVASWNTDTQYF. The CDR3 DNA reads as TGCAGCGTTGCTAGCTGGAACACAGATACGCAGTATTTT.